A selection of T cell receptor beta chains follows, all from one sample in a study of cytomegalovirus exposure and HLA in healthy donors. The method was immunoSEQ multiplex PCR; TCRdb's version includes in-frame clones alone and lacks a portion of them. Here the sample spans around 130,000 clones, 80% being singletons. The sequenced sample consisted of PBMCs. Receptors were obtained from a woman aged 40-49 years in good health and CMV-seronegative. The CDR3 runs from the conserved cysteine through the conserved F or W. A D gene is named only where the DNA matches it firmly. The size entry is marked missing in some rows and otherwise reads once, few, many or a size class.

cdr3_aa: CASSQPDRSDYEQYF
cdr3_nt: TGCGCCAGCAGCCAACCTGACAGATCTGACTACGAGCAGTACTTC
clone_size: -
j_call: TRBJ2-7
v_call: TRBV4-1
d_call: -

cdr3_aa: CASSPSRDPYGYTF
cdr3_nt: TGTGCCAGCAGCCCGTCCCGAGATCCCTATGGCTACACCTTC
clone_size: -
j_call: TRBJ1-2
v_call: TRBV7-2
d_call: -

cdr3_aa: CASSELAGETDTQYF
cdr3_nt: TGTGCCAGCAGTGAACTAGCGGGAGAGACAGATACGCAGTATTTT
clone_size: -
j_call: TRBJ2-3
v_call: TRBV25-1
d_call: TRBD2

cdr3_aa: CASSFGGQAQSWGYTF
cdr3_nt: TGTGCCAGCAGTTTCGGGGGACAGGCCCAATCTTGGGGCTACACCTTC
clone_size: -
j_call: TRBJ1-2
v_call: TRBV5-4
d_call: TRBD1

cdr3_aa: CASSLGVTSGSVYNEQFF
cdr3_nt: TGTGCCAGCAGCTTAGGTGTGACTAGCGGGAGTGTCTACAATGAGCAGTTCTTC
clone_size: once
j_call: TRBJ2-1
v_call: TRBV7-8
d_call: TRBD2

cdr3_aa: CASSQEMSGAGTEAFF
cdr3_nt: TGCGCCAGCAGCCAAGAAATGTCAGGGGCTGGCACTGAAGCTTTCTTT
clone_size: -
j_call: TRBJ1-1
v_call: TRBV4-3
d_call: -

cdr3_aa: CASHNGTVYQPQHF
cdr3_nt: TGTGCCAGCCACAACGGGACAGTCTATCAGCCCCAGCATTTT
clone_size: -
j_call: TRBJ1-5
v_call: TRBV21-1
d_call: -

cdr3_aa: CASSVTGQNSPLHF
cdr3_nt: TGTGCCAGCAGCGTTACAGGTCAGAATTCACCCCTCCACTTT
clone_size: -
j_call: TRBJ1-6
v_call: TRBV9
d_call: -

cdr3_aa: CASSLSSGRFRDTQYF
cdr3_nt: TGTGCCAGCAGTTTATCGAGCGGGAGGTTCCGAGATACGCAGTATTTT
clone_size: -
j_call: TRBJ2-3
v_call: TRBV27
d_call: TRBD2

cdr3_aa: CASSSRGTLPGYEQYF
cdr3_nt: TGTGCCAGCAGTTCGCGAGGGACTCTACCCGGGTACGAGCAGTACTTC
clone_size: -
j_call: TRBJ2-7
v_call: TRBV27
d_call: -

cdr3_aa: CASSPSSYEQYF
cdr3_nt: TGTGCCAGCAGTCCCTCTAGCTACGAGCAGTACTTC
clone_size: -
j_call: TRBJ2-7
v_call: TRBV2
d_call: -

cdr3_aa: CASSTSTGHSGANVLTF
cdr3_nt: TGTGCCAGCAGCACGTCGACAGGGCACTCTGGGGCCAACGTCCTGACTTTC
clone_size: few
j_call: TRBJ2-6
v_call: TRBV5-6
d_call: TRBD1

cdr3_aa: CASSLEVDRPKHF
cdr3_nt: TGCGCCAGCAGCTTGGAGGTAGACAGGCCCAAGCATTTT
clone_size: few
j_call: TRBJ1-5
v_call: TRBV5-1
d_call: -

cdr3_aa: CASSLGGRSVYEQYF
cdr3_nt: TGTGCCAGCAGTTTGGGTGGGAGGTCCGTCTACGAGCAGTACTTC
clone_size: -
j_call: TRBJ2-7
v_call: TRBV28
d_call: -

cdr3_aa: CASSTGQARGNTIYF
cdr3_nt: TGTGCCAGCAGCACCGGACAGGCGCGGGGAAACACCATATATTTT
clone_size: few
j_call: TRBJ1-3
v_call: TRBV5-6
d_call: TRBD1

cdr3_aa: CAITADRGSYGYTF
cdr3_nt: TGTGCCATCACCGCGGACAGGGGAAGCTATGGCTACACCTTC
clone_size: -
j_call: TRBJ1-2
v_call: TRBV10-3
d_call: TRBD1